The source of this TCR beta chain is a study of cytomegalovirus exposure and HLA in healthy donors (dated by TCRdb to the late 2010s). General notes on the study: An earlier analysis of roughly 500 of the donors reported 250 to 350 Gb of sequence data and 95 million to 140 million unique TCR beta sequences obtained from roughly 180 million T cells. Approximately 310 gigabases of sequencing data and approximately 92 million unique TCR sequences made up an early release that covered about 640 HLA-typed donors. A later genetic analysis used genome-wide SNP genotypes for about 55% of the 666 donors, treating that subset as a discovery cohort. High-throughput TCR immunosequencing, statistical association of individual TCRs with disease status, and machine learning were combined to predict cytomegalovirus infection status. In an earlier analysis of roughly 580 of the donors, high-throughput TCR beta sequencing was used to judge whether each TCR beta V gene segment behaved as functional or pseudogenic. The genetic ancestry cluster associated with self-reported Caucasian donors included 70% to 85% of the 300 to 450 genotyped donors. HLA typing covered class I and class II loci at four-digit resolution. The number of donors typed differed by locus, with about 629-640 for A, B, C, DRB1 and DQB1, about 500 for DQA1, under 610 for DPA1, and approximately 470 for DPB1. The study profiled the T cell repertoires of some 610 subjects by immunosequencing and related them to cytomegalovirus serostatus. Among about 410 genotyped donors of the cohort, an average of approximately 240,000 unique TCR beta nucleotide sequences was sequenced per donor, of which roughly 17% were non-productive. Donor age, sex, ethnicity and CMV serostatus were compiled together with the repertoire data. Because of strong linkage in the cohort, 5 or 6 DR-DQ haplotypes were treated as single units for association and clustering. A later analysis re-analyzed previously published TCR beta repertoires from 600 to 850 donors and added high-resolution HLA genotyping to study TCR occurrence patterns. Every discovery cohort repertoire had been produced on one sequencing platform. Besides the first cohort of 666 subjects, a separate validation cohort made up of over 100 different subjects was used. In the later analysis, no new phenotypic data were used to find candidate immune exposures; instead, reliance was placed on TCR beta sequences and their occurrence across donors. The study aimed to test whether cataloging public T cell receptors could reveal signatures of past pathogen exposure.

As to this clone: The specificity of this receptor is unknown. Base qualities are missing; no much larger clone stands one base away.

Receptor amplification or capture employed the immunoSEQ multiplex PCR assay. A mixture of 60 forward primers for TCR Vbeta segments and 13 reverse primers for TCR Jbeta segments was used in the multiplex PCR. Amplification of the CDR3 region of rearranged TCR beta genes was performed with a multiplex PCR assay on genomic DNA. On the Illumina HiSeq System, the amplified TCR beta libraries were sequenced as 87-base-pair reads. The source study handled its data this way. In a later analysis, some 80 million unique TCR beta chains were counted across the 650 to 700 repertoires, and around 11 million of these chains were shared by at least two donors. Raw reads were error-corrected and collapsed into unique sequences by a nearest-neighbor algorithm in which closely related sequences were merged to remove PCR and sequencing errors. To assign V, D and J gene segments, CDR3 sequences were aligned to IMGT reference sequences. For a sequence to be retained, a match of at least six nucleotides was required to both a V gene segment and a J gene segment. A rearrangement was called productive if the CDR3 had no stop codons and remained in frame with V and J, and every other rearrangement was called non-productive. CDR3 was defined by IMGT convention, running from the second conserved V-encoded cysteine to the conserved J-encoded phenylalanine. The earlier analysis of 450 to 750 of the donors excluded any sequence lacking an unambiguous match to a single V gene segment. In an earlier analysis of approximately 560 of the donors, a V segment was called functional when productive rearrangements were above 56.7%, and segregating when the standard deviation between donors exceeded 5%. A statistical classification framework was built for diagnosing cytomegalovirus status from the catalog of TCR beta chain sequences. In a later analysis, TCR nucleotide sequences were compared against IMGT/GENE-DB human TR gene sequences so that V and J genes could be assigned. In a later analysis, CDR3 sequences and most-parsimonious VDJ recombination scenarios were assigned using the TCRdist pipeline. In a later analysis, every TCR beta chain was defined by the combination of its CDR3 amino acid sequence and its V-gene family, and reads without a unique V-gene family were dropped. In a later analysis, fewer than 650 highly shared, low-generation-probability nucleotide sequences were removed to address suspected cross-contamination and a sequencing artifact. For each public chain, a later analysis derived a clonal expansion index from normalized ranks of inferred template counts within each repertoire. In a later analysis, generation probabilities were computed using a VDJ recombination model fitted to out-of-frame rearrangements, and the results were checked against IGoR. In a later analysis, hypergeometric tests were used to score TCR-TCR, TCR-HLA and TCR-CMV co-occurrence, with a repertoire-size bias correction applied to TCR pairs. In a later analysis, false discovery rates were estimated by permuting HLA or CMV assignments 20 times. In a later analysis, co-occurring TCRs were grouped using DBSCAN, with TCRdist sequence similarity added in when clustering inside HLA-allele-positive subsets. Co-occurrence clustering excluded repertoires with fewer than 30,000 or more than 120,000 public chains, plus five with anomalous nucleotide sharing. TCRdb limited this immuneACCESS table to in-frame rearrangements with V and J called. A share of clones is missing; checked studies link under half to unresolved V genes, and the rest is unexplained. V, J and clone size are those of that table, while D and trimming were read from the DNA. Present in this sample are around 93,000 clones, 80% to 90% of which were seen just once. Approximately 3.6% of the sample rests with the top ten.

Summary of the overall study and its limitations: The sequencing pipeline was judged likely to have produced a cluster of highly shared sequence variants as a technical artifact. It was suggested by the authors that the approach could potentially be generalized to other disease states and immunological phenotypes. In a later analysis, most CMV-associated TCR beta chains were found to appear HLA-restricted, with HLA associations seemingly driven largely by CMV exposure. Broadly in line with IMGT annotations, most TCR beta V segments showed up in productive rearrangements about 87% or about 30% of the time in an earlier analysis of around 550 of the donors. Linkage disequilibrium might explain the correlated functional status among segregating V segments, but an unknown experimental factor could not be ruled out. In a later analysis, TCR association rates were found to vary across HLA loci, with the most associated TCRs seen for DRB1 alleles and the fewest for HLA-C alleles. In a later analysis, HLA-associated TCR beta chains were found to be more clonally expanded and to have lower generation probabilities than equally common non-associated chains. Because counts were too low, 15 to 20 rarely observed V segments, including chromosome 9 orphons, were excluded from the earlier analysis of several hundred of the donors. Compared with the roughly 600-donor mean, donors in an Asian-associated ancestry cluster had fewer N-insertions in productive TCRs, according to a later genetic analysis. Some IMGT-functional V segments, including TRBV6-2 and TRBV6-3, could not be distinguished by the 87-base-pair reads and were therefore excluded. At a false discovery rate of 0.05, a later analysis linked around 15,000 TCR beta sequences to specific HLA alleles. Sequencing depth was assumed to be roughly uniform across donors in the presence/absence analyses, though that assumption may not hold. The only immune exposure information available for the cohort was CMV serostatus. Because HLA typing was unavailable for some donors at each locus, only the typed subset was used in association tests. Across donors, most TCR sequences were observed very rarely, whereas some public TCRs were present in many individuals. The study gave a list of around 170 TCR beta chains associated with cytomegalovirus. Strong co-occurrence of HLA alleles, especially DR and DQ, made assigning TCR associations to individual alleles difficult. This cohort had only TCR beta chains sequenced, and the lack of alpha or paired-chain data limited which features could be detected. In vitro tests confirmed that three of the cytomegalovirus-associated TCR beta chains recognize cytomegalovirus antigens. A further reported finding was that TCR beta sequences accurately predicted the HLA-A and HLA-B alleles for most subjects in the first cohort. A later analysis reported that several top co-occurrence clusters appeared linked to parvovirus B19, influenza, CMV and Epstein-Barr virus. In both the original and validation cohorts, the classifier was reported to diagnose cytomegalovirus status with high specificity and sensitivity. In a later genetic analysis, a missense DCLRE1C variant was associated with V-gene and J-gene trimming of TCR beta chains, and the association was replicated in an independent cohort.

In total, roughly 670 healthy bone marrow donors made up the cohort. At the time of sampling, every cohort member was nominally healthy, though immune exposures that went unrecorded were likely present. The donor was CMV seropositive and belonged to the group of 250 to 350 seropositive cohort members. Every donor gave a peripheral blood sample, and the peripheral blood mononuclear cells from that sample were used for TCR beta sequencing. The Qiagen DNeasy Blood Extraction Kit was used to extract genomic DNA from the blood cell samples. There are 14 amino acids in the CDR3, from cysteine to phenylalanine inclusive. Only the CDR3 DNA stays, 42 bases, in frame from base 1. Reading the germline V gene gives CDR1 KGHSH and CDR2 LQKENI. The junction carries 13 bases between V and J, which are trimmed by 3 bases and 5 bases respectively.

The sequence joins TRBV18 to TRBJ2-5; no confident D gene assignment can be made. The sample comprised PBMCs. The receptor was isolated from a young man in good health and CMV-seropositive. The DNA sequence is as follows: TGTGCCAGCTCACCTCTCGGTCCCGGGGAGACCCAGTACTTC. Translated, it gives CASSPLGPGETQYF.